The entry below describes one T cell receptor beta chain. This entry belongs to a study of shared clonotypes between healthy human individuals. Study context: In total, the donors were two women and a few men aged 18 to 49.

The assay was immunoSEQ multiplex PCR, and TCRdb's table has in-frame clones only and misses some. This table has 650,000 to 800,000 clones, just over 90% appearing once. Trimming took off 6 bases at V and 3 bases at J, with 6 bases between the two ends. Per the germline V gene, CDR1 is MDHEN and CDR2 is SYDVKM. The CDR3 has 11 amino acids. CD8 cells classed as naive were CD45RO-negative and positively selected for CCR7, excluding terminally differentiated effector memory CD45RA+ cells. Nashville, Tennessee was home to all donors, who were Caucasian adults. Sample: naive CD8+ T cells sorted from blood. This receptor was obtained from a man aged 30 to 45 in good health. The rearrangement links TRBV28 to TRBJ2-7; D is uncertain. Here the CDR3 DNA reads TGTGCCAGCAGGCAGCTCTACGAGCAGTACTTC. Translation gives CASRQLYEQYF.